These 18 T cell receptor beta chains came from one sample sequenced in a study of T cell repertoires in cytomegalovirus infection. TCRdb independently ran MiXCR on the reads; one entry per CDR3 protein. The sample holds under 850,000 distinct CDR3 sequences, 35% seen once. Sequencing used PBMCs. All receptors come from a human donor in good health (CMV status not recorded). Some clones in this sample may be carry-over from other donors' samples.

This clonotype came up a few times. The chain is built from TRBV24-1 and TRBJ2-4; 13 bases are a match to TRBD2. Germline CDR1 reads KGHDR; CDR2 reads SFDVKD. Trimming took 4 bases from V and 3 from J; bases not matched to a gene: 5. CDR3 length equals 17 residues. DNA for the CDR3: TGTGCCACCAGTGACGCTGGGACTAGCGGGGTCAAAAACATTCAGTACTTC. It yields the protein CATSDAGTSGVKNIQYF.

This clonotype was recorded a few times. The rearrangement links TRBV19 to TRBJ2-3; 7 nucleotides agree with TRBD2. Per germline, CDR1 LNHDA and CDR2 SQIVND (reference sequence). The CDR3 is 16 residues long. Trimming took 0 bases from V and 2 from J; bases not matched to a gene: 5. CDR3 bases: TGTGCCAGTAGTATAGACACCGGGACTACCACAGATACGCAGTATTTT. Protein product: CASSIDTGTTTDTQYF.

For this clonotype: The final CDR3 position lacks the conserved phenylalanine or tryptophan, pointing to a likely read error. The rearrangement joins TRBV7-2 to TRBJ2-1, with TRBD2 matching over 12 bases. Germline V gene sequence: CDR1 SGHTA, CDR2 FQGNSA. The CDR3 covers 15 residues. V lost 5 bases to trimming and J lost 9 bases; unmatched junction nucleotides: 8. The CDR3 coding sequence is TGTGCCAGCAGCCACCTAGCGGGAGGGCCTATTGAGCAGTTCTTA. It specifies CASSHLAGGPIEQFL.

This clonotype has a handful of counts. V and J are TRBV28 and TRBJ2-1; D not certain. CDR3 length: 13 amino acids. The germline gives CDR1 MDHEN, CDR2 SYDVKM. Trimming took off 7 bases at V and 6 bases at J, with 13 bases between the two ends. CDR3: CASTLRIPNEQFF. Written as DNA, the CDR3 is TGTGCCAGCACCCTCAGGATTCCCAATGAGCAGTTCTTC.

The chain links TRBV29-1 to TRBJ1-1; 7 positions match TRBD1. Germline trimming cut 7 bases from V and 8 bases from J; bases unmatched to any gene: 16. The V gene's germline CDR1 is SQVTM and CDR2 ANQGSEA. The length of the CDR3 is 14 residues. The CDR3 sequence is CSASETGKVSEAFF. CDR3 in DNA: TGCAGCGCATCGGAGACAGGGAAAGTCTCAGAAGCTTTCTTT. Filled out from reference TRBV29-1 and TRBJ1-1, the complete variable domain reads SAVISQKPSRDICQRGTSLTIQCQVDSQVTMMFWYRQQPGQSLTLIATANQGSEATYESGFVIDKFPISRPNLTFSTLTVSNMSPEDSSIYLCSASETGKVSEAFFGQGTRLTVV.

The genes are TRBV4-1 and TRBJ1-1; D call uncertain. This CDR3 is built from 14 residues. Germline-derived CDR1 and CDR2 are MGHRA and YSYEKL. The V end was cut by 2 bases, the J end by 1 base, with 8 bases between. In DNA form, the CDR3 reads TGCGCCAGCAGCCAACAAAGTTGGAACACTGAAGCTTTCTTT. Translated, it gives CASSQQSWNTEAFF.

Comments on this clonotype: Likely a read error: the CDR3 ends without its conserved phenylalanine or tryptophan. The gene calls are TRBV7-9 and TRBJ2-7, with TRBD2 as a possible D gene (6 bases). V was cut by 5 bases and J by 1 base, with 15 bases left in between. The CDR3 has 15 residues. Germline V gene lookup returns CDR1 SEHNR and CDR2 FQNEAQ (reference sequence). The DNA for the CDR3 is TGTGCCAGCAGCCCAGCCGGGACTTTATCCTACGAGCAGTACTTG. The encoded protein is CASSPAGTLSYEQYL.

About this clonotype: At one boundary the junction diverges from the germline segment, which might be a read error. DNA for the CDR3: TGTGCCATCAGCTTAGCGCCCGGGACGGCCAAAAACATTCCGTCCTTC. It specifies CAISLAPGTAKNIPSF. V usage is TRBV7-2 and J usage is TRBJ2-4, with D tentatively TRBD1 or TRBD2 (5 bases each). CDR1 SGHTA and CDR2 FQGNSA come from the germline V gene. The CDR3 loop spans 16 amino acids.

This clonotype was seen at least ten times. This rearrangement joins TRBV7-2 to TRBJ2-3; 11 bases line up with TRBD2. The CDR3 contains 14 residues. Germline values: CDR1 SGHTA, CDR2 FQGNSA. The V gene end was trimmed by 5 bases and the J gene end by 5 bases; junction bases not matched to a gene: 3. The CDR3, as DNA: TGTGCCAGCAGCATTACTAGCGGGAGAGATACGCAGTATTTT. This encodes CASSITSGRDTQYF.

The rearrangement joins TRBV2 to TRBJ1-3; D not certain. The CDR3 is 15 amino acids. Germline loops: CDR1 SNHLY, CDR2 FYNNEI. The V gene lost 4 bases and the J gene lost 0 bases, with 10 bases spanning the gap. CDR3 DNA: TGTGCCAGCAGTGGTCTCGCAGTCTCTGGAAACACCATATATTTT. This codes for CASSGLAVSGNTIYF.

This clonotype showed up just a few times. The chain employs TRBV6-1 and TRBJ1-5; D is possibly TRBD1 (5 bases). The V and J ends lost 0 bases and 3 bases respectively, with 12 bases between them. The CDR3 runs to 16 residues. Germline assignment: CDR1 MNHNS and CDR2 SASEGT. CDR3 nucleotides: TGTGCCAGCAGTGAAGCGGGGGGGTCCCCCAATCAGCCCCAGCATTTT. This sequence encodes CASSEAGGSPNQPQHF.

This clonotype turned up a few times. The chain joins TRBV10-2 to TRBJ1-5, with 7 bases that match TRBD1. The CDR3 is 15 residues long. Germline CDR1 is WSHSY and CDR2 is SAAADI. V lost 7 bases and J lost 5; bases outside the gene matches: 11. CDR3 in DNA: TGCGCCAGCACCGAGGGGGCGCCCCAGGATCAGCCCCAGCATTTT. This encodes CASTEGAPQDQPQHF.

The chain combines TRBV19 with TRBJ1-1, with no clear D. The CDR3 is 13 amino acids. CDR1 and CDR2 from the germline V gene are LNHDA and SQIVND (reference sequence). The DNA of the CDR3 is TGTGCTAGCGCAGATTCCATGAACACTGAAGCTTTCTTT. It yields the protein CASADSMNTEAFF. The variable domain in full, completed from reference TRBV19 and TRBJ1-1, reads DGGITQSPKYLFRKEGQNVTLSCEQNLNHDAMYWYRQDPGQGLRLIYYSQIVNDFQKGDIAEGYSVSREKKESFPLTVTSAQKNPTAFYLCASADSMNTEAFFGQGTRLTVV.

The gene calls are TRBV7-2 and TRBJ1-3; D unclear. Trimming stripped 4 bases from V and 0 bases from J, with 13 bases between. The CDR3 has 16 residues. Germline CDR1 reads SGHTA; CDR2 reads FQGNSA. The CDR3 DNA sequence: TGTGCCAGCAGCTATCTACAAGCGAGCTCTGGAAACACCATATATTTT. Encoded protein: CASSYLQASSGNTIYF.

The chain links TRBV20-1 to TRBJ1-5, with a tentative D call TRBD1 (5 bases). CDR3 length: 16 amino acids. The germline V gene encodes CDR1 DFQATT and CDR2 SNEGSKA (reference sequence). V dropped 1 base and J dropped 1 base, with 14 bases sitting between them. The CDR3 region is CSARVGIWDSNQPQHF. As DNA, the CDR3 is TGCAGTGCTAGAGTGGGTATCTGGGACAGCAATCAGCCCCAGCATTTT.

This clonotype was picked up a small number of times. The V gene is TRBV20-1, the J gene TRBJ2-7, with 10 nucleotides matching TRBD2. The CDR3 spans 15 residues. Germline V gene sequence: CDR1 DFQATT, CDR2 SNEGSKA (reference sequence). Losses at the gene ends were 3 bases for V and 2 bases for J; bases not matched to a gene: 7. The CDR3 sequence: CSARASAGGPYEQYF. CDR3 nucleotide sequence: TGCAGTGCTAGGGCCTCAGCGGGAGGGCCCTACGAGCAGTACTTC.

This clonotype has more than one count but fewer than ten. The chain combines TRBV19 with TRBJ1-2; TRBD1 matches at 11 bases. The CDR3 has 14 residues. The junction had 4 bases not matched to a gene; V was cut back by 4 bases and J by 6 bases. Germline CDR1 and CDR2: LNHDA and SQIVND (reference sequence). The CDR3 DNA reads TGTGCCAGTAGTAAAAGGACAGGGGGCCATGGCTACACCTTC. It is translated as CASSKRTGGHGYTF.

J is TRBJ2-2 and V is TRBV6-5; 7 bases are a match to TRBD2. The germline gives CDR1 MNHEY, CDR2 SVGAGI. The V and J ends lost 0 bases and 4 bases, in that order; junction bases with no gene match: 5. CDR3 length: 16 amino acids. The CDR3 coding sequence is TGTGCCAGCAGTTACTCTGGCGGGAGAATCACCGGGGAGCTGTTTTTT. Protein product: CASSYSGGRITGELFF.